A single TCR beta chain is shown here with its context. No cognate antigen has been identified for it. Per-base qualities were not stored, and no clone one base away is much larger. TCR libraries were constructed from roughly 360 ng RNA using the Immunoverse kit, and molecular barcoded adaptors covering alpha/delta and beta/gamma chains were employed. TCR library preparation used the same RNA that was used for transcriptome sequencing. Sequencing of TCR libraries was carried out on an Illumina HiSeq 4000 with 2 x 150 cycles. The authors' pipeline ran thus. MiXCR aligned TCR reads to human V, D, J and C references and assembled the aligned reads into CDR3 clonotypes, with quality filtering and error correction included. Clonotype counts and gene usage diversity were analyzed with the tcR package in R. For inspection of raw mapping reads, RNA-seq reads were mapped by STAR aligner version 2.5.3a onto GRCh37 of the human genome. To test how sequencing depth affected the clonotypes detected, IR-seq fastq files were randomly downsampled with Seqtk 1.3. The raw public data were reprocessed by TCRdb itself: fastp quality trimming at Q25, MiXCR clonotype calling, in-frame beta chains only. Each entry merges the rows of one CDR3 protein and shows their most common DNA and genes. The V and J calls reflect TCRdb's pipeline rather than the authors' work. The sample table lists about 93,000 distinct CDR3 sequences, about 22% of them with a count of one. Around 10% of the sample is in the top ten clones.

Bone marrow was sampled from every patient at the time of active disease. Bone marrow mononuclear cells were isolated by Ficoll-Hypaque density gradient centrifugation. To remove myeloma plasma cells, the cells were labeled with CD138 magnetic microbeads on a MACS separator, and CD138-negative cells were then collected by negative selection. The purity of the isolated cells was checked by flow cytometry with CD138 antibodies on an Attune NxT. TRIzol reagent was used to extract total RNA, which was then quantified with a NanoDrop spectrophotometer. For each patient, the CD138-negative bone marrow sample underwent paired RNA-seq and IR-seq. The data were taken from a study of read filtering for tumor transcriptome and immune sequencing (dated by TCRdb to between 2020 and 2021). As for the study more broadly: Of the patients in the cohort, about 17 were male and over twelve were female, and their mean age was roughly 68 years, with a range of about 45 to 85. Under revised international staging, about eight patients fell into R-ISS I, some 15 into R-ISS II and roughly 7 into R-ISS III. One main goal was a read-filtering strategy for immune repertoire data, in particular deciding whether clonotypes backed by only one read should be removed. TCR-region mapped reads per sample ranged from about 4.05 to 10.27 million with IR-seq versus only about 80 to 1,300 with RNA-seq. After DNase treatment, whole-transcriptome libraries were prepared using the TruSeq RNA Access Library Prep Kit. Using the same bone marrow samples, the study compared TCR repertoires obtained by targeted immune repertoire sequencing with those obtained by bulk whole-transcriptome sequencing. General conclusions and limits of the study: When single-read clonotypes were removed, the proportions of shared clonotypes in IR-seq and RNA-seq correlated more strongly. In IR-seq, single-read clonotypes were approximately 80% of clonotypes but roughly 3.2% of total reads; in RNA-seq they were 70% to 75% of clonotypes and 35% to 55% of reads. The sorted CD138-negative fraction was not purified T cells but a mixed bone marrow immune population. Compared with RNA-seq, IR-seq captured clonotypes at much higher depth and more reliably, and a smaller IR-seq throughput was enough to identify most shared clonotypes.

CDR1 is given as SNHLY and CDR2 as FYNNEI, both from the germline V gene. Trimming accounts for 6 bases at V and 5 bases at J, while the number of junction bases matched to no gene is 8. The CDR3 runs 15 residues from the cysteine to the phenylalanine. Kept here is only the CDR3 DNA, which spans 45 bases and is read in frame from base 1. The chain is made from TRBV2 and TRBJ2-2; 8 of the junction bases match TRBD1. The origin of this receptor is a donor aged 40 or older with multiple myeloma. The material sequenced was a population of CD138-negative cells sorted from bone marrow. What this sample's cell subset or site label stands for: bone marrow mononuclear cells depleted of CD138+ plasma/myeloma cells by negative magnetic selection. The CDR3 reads CASSKGQGETGELFF. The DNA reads TGTGCCAGCAGCAAAGGACAGGGCGAGACCGGGGAGCTGTTTTTT.